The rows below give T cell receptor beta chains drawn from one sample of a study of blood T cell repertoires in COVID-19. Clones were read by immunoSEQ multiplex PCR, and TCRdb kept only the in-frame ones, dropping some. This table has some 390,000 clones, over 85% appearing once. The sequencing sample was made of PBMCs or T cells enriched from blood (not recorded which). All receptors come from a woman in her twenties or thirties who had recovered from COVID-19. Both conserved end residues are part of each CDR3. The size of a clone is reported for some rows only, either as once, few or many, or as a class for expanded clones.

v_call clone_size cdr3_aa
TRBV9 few CASSASHGQGSAFF
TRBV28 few CASSGGERGQPQHF
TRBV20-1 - CSASRGEGNSPLHF
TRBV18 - CASSPKAGGTDTQYF
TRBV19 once CASSLPPSRSYTGELFF
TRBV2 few CASSFSPPSGVYNEQFF
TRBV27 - CASSLPGRAVEQFF
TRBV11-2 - CASSFMTSGGSEQYF
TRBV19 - CASKTFNSPLHF
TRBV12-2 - CASRLKGQVNEKLFF
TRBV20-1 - CSAYGTAQYF
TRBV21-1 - CASSTWGEGLTNTGELFF
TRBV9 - CASSVGAGHSQETQYF
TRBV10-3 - CAISDTDREGYTF
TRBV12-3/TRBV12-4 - CATRHPSSNEQFF
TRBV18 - CASSPLDSYGYTF
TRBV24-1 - CATSDTGKGYEQYF
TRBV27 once CASSLIGGSSTEAFF
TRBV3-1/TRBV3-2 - CASSQVGTGNEKLFF
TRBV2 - CASATSGSKNEQFF
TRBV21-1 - CAPEPGYEQYF
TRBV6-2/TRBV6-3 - CASSLQGAYGAFF
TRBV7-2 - CASSLYRGGYEQYF
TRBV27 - CASSLTGNSNQPQHF
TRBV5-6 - CASSLAGQELSNQPQHF
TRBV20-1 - CSAQRGGTQYF
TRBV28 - CASSLNRGRSGTEAFF
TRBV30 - CAWSPLGQGNSPLHF
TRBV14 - CASSRHYQETQYF
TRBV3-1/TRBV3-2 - CASDRGVGTGNTEAFF
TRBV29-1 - CSATIQGTGQPQHF
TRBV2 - CASSAILAGGNRTGELFF